This T cell receptor (beta chain) was documented in a study of blood T cell repertoires in COVID-19. Study in general: Sites in the United States, Italy and Spain provided acute and convalescent COVID-19 samples.

CDR3 length equals 15 residues. CDR1 and CDR2 from the germline V gene are SGHTS and YDEGEE. The trim removed 4 bases at V and 7 bases at J, leaving 11 bases unmatched. Some clones are missing from TCRdb's copy, which holds only in-frame ones; the method was immunoSEQ multiplex PCR. This table holds 140,000 to 150,000 clones, around 88% found once. The chain is built from TRBV5-8 and TRBJ2-1; 7 nucleotides line up with TRBD2. Sequenced: peripheral blood. This receptor was taken from a man in his 60s with active or convalescent COVID-19. This CDR3 reads CASSREGGSWNEQFF. For the CDR3, the DNA is TGTGCCAGCAGCAGGGAGGGCGGAAGCTGGAATGAGCAGTTCTTC.